These 5 T cell receptor beta chains originate from one sample sequenced in a study of identical twins. TCRdb processed the 5' RACE reads anew with MiXCR; each CDR3 protein has one entry. The sample includes more than 600,000 distinct CDR3 sequences, roughly 18% seen only once; the top ten take approximately 14%. These sequences were also reported in another study, on T cells expressing NK-cell markers.

The specimen was PBMCs. The receptor set was obtained from a woman between 18 and 30 years old in good health.

This clonotype was seen a few times. The chain has TRBV11-2 and TRBJ2-3; D is perhaps TRBD1 or TRBD2 (5 bases each). CDR3 length equals 14 residues. Trimming took off 5 bases at V and 5 bases at J, with 14 bases between the two ends. Germline V gene data show CDR1 as SGHAT and CDR2 as FQNNGV. As DNA, the CDR3 is TGTGCCAGCAGCCGGGACCAAAGCCTAGATACGCAGTATTTT. Translating it yields CASSRDQSLDTQYF.

This clonotype was seen a few times. The chain combines TRBV3-1 with TRBJ2-7, with 7 bases that match TRBD1. The trim removed 4 bases at V and 0 bases at J, leaving 9 bases unmatched. Germline V gene sequence: CDR1 LGHDT, CDR2 YNNKEL (reference sequence). The CDR3 runs to 16 residues. The CDR3 DNA is TGTGCCAGCAGCCCCGATCGACAGGGCATCTCCTACGAGCAGTACTTC. Protein product: CASSPDRQGISYEQYF.

This clonotype was seen a handful of times. The CDR3 loop is CATQTVTSYNEQFF. The CDR3, as DNA: TGTGCCACCCAGACAGTGACCTCCTACAATGAGCAGTTCTTC. J is TRBJ2-1 and V is TRBV6-2 or TRBV6-3; the D gene is possibly TRBD1 (5 bases). The CDR3 totals 14 residues. Trimming pared 10 bases from V and 0 bases from J, leaving 13 bases between. Germline CDR1 is MNHEY and CDR2 is SVGEGT.

The chain combines TRBV15 with TRBJ2-2; 9 bases align to TRBD2. Trimming removed 1 base from V and 6 bases from J; junction bases left unmatched: 6. The CDR3 is made up of 16 amino acids. Germline lookup yields CDR1 LNHNV and CDR2 YYDKDF (reference sequence). CDR3 residues: CATSRGVSGSAGELFF. The CDR3 DNA reads as TGTGCCACCAGCAGAGGGGTTAGCGGGAGTGCCGGGGAGCTGTTTTTT.

V and J are TRBV12-3 or TRBV12-4 and TRBJ1-1; D gene uncertain. The CDR3 contains 14 residues. Trimming removed 2 bases from V and 4 bases from J, with 11 bases in between. CDR3: CASSLMSTTTEAFF. In DNA form, the CDR3 reads TGTGCCAGCAGTTTAATGTCGACTACCACTGAAGCTTTCTTT.